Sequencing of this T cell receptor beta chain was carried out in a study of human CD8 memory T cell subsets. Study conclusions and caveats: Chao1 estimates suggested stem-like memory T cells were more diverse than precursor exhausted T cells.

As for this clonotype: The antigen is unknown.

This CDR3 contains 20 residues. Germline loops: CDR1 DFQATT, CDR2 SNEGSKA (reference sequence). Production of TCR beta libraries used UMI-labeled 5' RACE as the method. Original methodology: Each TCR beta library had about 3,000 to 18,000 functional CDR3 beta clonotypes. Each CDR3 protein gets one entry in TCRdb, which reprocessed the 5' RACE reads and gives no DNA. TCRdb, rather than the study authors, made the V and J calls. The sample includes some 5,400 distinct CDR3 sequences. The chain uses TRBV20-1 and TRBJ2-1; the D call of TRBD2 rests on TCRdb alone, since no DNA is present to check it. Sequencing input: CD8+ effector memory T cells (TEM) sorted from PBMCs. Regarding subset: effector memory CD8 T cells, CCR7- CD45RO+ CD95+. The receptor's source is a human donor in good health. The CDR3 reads CSARDPVRRTSGRVDNEQFF.